These 29 T cell receptor beta chains share one sample of origin, sequenced in a study of blood T cell repertoires in COVID-19. The assay was immunoSEQ multiplex PCR, and TCRdb's table has in-frame clones only and misses some. Among 400,000 to 550,000 clones listed, approximately 90% were seen once. The sequenced sample consisted of peripheral blood. These receptors were taken from a woman aged 25 to 39 with acute or convalescent COVID-19.

The rearrangement joins TRBV5-1 to TRBJ1-2; no firm D call. Trimming left V 4 bases short and J 0 bases short, with 7 bases between. The CDR3 is made up of 13 amino acids. CDR1 SGHRS and CDR2 YFSETQ come from the germline V gene. The CDR3, as DNA: TGCGCCAGCAGCCTAATCACTAACTATGGCTACACCTTC. It yields the protein CASSLITNYGYTF.

This rearrangement joins TRBV7-9 to TRBJ2-1; the match to TRBD1 covers 10 bases. V gave up 5 bases and J gave up 4 bases; unmatched junction bases: 8. There are 16 residues in the CDR3. Per the germline V gene, CDR1 is SEHNR and CDR2 is FQNEAQ (reference sequence). In nucleotides, the CDR3 is TGTGCCAGCAGCGAGAGAGGGGACAGGGGTTACAATGAGCAGTTCTTC. Its translation is CASSERGDRGYNEQFF.

The chain is built from TRBV7-2 and TRBJ1-1; D is perhaps TRBD1 (6 bases). The CDR3 has 14 amino acids. V lost 4 bases and J lost 4, with 13 bases in between. Germline-derived CDR1 and CDR2 are SGHTA and FQGNSA. CDR3 sequence: CASSSGAFGTEAFF. The CDR3 DNA follows: TGTGCCAGCAGCTCAGGGGCCTTCGGCACTGAAGCTTTCTTT.

The table lists this clone with a count of one. The chain employs TRBV7-2 and TRBJ2-5, with D possibly TRBD2 on 5 matching bases. The length of the CDR3 is 14 residues. Looked up from germline, CDR1 is SGHTA and CDR2 is FQGNSA. V was pared by 5 bases and J by 2 bases, with 12 bases between. As DNA, the CDR3 is TGTGCCAGCAGCGCCACTAGGTCTCAAGAGACCCAGTACTTC. This translates into CASSATRSQETQYF.

The table lists this clone with a few counts. The genes are TRBV5-6 and TRBJ2-3; TRBD2 matches at 10 bases. This CDR3 is built from 17 residues. Germline assignment: CDR1 SGHDT and CDR2 YYEEEE. The trim removed 5 bases at V and 5 bases at J, leaving 14 bases unmatched. The CDR3 sequence is CASRSKRGGVGIDTQYF. CDR3 bases: TGTGCCAGCAGGTCGAAGCGGGGGGGCGTCGGAATAGATACGCAGTATTTT.

This chain uses TRBV3-1 (or the pseudogene TRBV3-2) with TRBJ1-2; D call uncertain. CDR3 length equals 13 residues. Deletions cut 3 bases from V and 2 bases from J, with 7 bases between. CDR1 LGHDT and CDR2 YNNKEL come from the germline V gene (reference sequence). CDR3 sequence reads: CASSHSENYGYTF. The CDR3 region has the DNA TGTGCCAGCAGCCACTCCGAGAACTATGGCTACACCTTC.

This chain uses TRBV15 with TRBJ2-7, with no clear D. The V end lost 3 bases, the J end lost 3 bases, and 9 bases lay between the germline ends. The CDR3 has 13 amino acids. The germline V gene has CDR1 LNHNV and CDR2 YYDKDF (reference sequence). The CDR3 region is CATSSRGDYEQYF. CDR3 nucleotide sequence: TGTGCCACCAGCAGCCGCGGAGACTACGAGCAGTACTTC.

The chain links TRBV5-1 to TRBJ2-7; 7 bases line up with TRBD1. The germline V gene encodes CDR1 SGHRS and CDR2 YFSETQ. Losses at the gene ends were 1 base for V and 1 base for J; bases not matched to a gene: 5. The CDR3 is 15 amino acids. The CDR3 loop reads CASSLWTGESYEQYF. CDR3 nucleotides: TGCGCCAGCAGCTTGTGGACAGGAGAATCCTACGAGCAGTACTTC.

This clone was observed a single time. The chain uses TRBV6-5 and TRBJ1-2, with TRBD1 matching 7 bases. In germline, CDR1 is MNHEY, CDR2 SVGAGI. The J segment lost 2 bases and the V segment lost 7 bases, leaving 10 bases of the junction unmatched. The CDR3 extends over 15 amino acids. CDR3 bases: TGTGCCAGCATATCATACAGGGGCAGAAACTATGGCTACACCTTC. It yields the protein CASISYRGRNYGYTF.

The chain uses TRBV5-1 and TRBJ2-1; 11 nucleotides line up with TRBD2. The CDR3 has 18 amino acids. Trimming at V came to 3 bases and at J to 0 bases, leaving 8 bases not matched to a gene. Germline CDR1 SGHRS, CDR2 YFSETQ. CDR3 loop: CASSSSGGSPSSYNEQFF. CDR3 in DNA: TGCGCCAGCAGCTCTAGCGGGGGGTCCCCGAGCTCCTACAATGAGCAGTTCTTC.

The V gene is TRBV4-1, the J gene TRBJ1-2, with D perhaps TRBD1 (5 bases). The germline V and J ends were trimmed by 3 bases and 0 bases, with 14 bases remaining between them. This CDR3 is 16 amino acids long. Germline loops: CDR1 MGHRA, CDR2 YSYEKL. The CDR3 spells CASSQPVAGANYGYTF. The CDR3, as DNA: TGCGCCAGCAGCCAGCCAGTGGCGGGGGCTAACTATGGCTACACCTTC.

This clone was seen once. DNA of the CDR3: TGTGCCAGCAGCTTCAGGGGGACAGGGCCCTACGAGCAGTACTTC. This encodes CASSFRGTGPYEQYF. The rearrangement links TRBV5-5 to TRBJ2-7, with 9 bases matching TRBD1. Per the germline V gene, CDR1 is SGHKS and CDR2 is YYEKEE (reference sequence). The J segment lost 2 bases and the V segment lost 2 bases, leaving 5 bases of the junction unmatched. This CDR3 has 15 residues.

The chain has TRBV7-3 and TRBJ2-7; perhaps TRBD2 as D (7 bases). V was trimmed by 3 bases and J by 4 bases, leaving 16 bases between them. Germline V gene sequence: CDR1 SGHTA, CDR2 FQGTGA. The CDR3 loop spans 15 amino acids. CDR3 sequence (DNA): TGTGCCAGCAGCTTGGGCAAGGGGGGGATGTACGAGCAGTACTTC. It specifies CASSLGKGGMYEQYF.

The chain uses TRBV9 and TRBJ2-2, with D tentatively TRBD2 (6 bases). In germline, CDR1 is SGDLS, CDR2 YYNGEE. V lost 3 bases, J lost 7 bases, and 13 bases lay in between. This CDR3 is built from 14 residues. The CDR3 is CASSAGGSSGELFF. CDR3 in DNA: TGTGCCAGCAGCGCTGGGGGGTCAAGCGGGGAGCTGTTTTTT.

The chain joins TRBV29-1 to TRBJ2-2; TRBD1 might be the D (7 bases). V was trimmed by 3 bases and J by 3 bases, leaving 8 bases between them. The CDR3 has 13 amino acids. Germline V lookup: CDR1 SQVTM, CDR2 ANQGSEA. In DNA form, the CDR3 reads TGCAGCGTTGACAGGGGGGACACCGGGGAGCTGTTTTTT. It is translated as CSVDRGDTGELFF.

The sample holds one count of this clone. The genes are TRBV2 and TRBJ2-5; D uncertain. Trimming pared 3 bases from V and 4 bases from J, leaving 12 bases between. The germline gives CDR1 SNHLY, CDR2 FYNNEI. The CDR3 consists of 14 residues. The CDR3 region is CASSDSLTRETQYF. CDR3 sequence (DNA): TGTGCCAGCAGTGATTCGCTAACTCGAGAGACCCAGTACTTC.

This chain uses TRBV29-1 with TRBJ2-1, with TRBD2 matching over 7 bases. CDR1 and CDR2 (germline): SQVTM, ANQGSEA. V shed 4 bases, J shed 3 bases, and the junction held 3 bases outside the gene matches. This CDR3 is built from 13 residues. In DNA form, the CDR3 reads TGCAGCGTTGTTCTAGCGGACTACAATGAGCAGTTCTTC. Its translation is CSVVLADYNEQFF.

The chain combines TRBV6-2 or TRBV6-3 with TRBJ2-5; perhaps TRBD1 as D (5 bases). This CDR3 contains 16 residues. Germline loops: CDR1 MNHEY, CDR2 SVGEGT. V dropped 0 bases and J dropped 5 bases, with 16 bases sitting between them. CDR3 in amino acids: CASSYSTRDFGETQYF. For the CDR3, the DNA is TGTGCCAGCAGTTACTCCACCAGGGATTTTGGTGAGACCCAGTACTTC.

CDR3 region: CASSVEEQAREYF. The CDR3 DNA reads TGTGCCAGCAGTGTCGAGGAGCAAGCACGAGAGTACTTC. The chain joins TRBV2 to TRBJ2-7; no reliable D call. The CDR3 extends over 13 amino acids. Trimming took 4 bases from V and 11 from J, leaving 18 bases between them. CDR1 and CDR2 (germline): SNHLY, FYNNEI.

The V call is TRBV7-8, the J call TRBJ1-5; possible D gene TRBD1, 6 bases. The CDR3 contains 15 residues. CDR1 is SGHVS, CDR2 FQNEAQ, per germline. Between the trimmed V and J ends, which lost 5 bases and 7 bases, there was a span of 18 bases. For the CDR3, the DNA is TGTGCCAGCAGCCCTACACAGGGAACGCGGCAGCCCCAGCATTTT. Translation gives CASSPTQGTRQPQHF. Based on the CDR3 plus reference TRBV7-8 and TRBJ1-5, the full variable domain is GAGVSQSPRYKVAKRGQDVALRCDPISGHVSLFWYQQALGQGPEFLTYFQNEAQLDKSGLPSDRFFAERPEGSVSTLKIQRTQQEDSAVYLCASSPTQGTRQPQHFGDGTRLSIL.

The CDR3: CASSIRGLGLNTEAFF. In DNA, the CDR3 is TGTGCCAGCAGTATCAGGGGGCTCGGCTTGAACACTGAAGCTTTCTTT. The V gene is TRBV27, the J gene TRBJ1-1; 8 nucleotides align to TRBD1. The J segment lost 0 bases and the V segment lost 5 bases, leaving 8 bases of the junction unmatched. Germline V gene lookup returns CDR1 MNHEY and CDR2 SMNVEV (reference sequence). The CDR3 contains 16 residues.

The CDR3 reads CSAKERGYPYGYTF. The CDR3 DNA reads TGCAGCGCAAAAGAACGGGGATACCCATATGGCTACACCTTC. This chain joins TRBV29-1 and TRBJ1-2; D is unclear. CDR1 and CDR2 from the germline V gene are SQVTM and ANQGSEA. V was pared by 7 bases and J by 5 bases, with 20 bases between. This CDR3 has 14 amino acids.

Remarks on this clone: At the DNA level, this CDR3 is encoded by other sequences in the same sample as well. This chain joins TRBV6-1 and TRBJ2-2; 7 bases are a match to TRBD1. The trim removed 1 base at V and 3 bases at J, leaving 2 bases unmatched. Germline CDR1 MNHNS, CDR2 SASEGT. The CDR3 is 15 amino acids. CDR3 sequence reads: CASSEGQGYTGELFF. CDR3 nucleotide sequence: TGTGCCAGCAGTGAAGGACAGGGTTACACCGGGGAGCTGTTTTTT.

This clone has only one observation. Other DNA sequences of this sample code for an identical CDR3. The genes are TRBV12-3 or TRBV12-4 and TRBJ2-3; D is unclear. This CDR3 has 13 residues. V lost 3 bases to trimming and J lost 3 bases, with 7 bases between them. CDR3 sequence: CASSFGGTDTQYF. In DNA form, the CDR3 reads TGTGCCAGCAGTTTCGGCGGTACAGATACGCAGTATTTT.

The genes are TRBV7-9 and TRBJ2-7, with D perhaps TRBD1 (6 bases). Germline V CDR1 and CDR2: SEHNR, FQNEAQ (reference sequence). V lost 1 base and J lost 2, with 18 bases in between. The CDR3 length is 17 residues. The CDR3 reads CASSLDPRGTDAYEQYF. The DNA for the CDR3 is TGTGCCAGCAGCTTAGACCCTAGGGGGACGGACGCCTACGAGCAGTACTTC.

The sample holds one count of this clone. This rearrangement joins TRBV7-9 to TRBJ2-3, with 9 bases aligning to TRBD2. V shed 3 bases and J 6 bases; nucleotides not matched to a gene: 4. The germline V gene encodes CDR1 SEHNR and CDR2 FQNEAQ (reference sequence). This CDR3 is 14 amino acids long. CDR3: CASSLGLAMDTQYF. DNA of the CDR3: TGTGCCAGCAGCTTGGGACTAGCAATGGATACGCAGTATTTT.

This clone was picked up a small number of times. This rearrangement joins TRBV14 to TRBJ1-1, with no clear D. CDR3 size: 13 residues. Trimming removed 1 base from V and 1 base from J, with 4 bases in between. Germline V gene data show CDR1 as SGHDN and CDR2 as FVKESK. The CDR3 DNA sequence: TGTGCCAGCAGCCAAGGGCAGAACACTGAAGCTTTCTTT. Its protein is CASSQGQNTEAFF. The variable domain in full, completed from reference TRBV14 and TRBJ1-1, reads EAGVTQFPSHSVIEKGQTVTLRCDPISGHDNLYWYRRVMGKEIKFLLHFVKESKQDESGMPNNRFLAERTGGTYSTLKVQPAELEDSGVYFCASSQGQNTEAFFGQGTRLTVV.

This clone has only one observation. The chain carries TRBV27 and TRBJ2-3, with D uncertain. The CDR3 is 13 amino acids. Trimming left V 0 bases short and J 2 bases short, with 3 bases between. Germline assignment: CDR1 MNHEY and CDR2 SMNVEV (reference sequence). The CDR3 sequence: CASSLSLTDTQYF. CDR3 nucleotide sequence: TGTGCCAGCAGTTTATCACTCACAGATACGCAGTATTTT.

V is TRBV19 and J is TRBJ2-1; no clear D gene. The CDR3 consists of 12 residues. The germline gives CDR1 LNHDA, CDR2 SQIVND (reference sequence). Trimming cost V 7 bases and J 5 bases, with 9 bases left between them. The chain's CDR3 is CASNGWDNEQFF. The CDR3, as DNA: TGTGCCAGTAACGGGTGGGACAATGAGCAGTTCTTC. Using reference TRBV19 and TRBJ2-1 for the parts outside the CDR3, the full variable domain is DGGITQSPKYLFRKEGQNVTLSCEQNLNHDAMYWYRQDPGQGLRLIYYSQIVNDFQKGDIAEGYSVSREKKESFPLTVTSAQKNPTAFYLCASNGWDNEQFFGPGTRLTVL.